This T cell receptor beta chain is from a study of shared clonotypes between healthy human individuals. Losses at the gene ends were 3 bases for V and 4 bases for J; bases not matched to a gene: 11. The germline CDR1 and CDR2 sequences are SGHRS and YFSETQ. The CDR3 has 16 residues. On sorted subsets, replicate PCRs used 150 to 250 ng DNA, or tens of thousands of T cell genomes. Sequenced by immunoSEQ multiplex PCR; TCRdb stores in-frame clones only, minus some. The data show 1 million to 1.2 million clones, around three quarters seen once. A CD45RA+ naive subset and a CD45RA-negative memory subset were split from CD4+ cells.

The receptor was isolated from a man younger than 30 in good health. Some clones in this sample may be carry-over from other donors' samples. The sample was memory CD4+ T cells from PBMCs. This sample's subset: CD45RA-negative fraction. V gene TRBV5-1 combines with J gene TRBJ1-1; 8 bases fit TRBD1. CDR3 loop: CASSSGTGGPGTEAFF. The DNA of the CDR3 is TGCGCCAGCAGCTCTGGGACAGGCGGTCCAGGCACTGAAGCTTTCTTT.